What follows are 23 T cell receptor beta chains derived from one specimen sequenced in a study of neoadjuvant anti-PD-1 for oral cavity cancer. The data were produced by immunoSEQ multiplex PCR, yet TCRdb's version contains in-frame clones alone and is incomplete. The data show 17,000 or so clones, with approximately 64% seen just once and around 2.7% held by the top ten. The starting material was PBMCs, obtained before nivolumab (anti-PD-1) treatment. These TCRs come from a person between 35 and 79 years old with oral cavity squamous cell carcinoma.

Written as DNA, the CDR3 is TGTGCCACCAGCAGAGGGACAGGGGATGTAGCCGGGGAGCTGTTTTTT. This encodes CATSRGTGDVAGELFF. The J gene is TRBJ2-2, the V gene TRBV15, with 9 bases fitting TRBD1. V was clipped by 1 base and J by 6 bases; unmatched bases: 6. The CDR3 has 16 residues. Germline CDR1 is LNHNV and CDR2 is YYDKDF (reference sequence). Filled out from reference TRBV15 and TRBJ2-2, the complete variable domain reads DAMVIQNPRYQVTQFGKPVTLSCSQTLNHNVMYWYQQKSSQAPKLLFHYYDKDFNNEADTPDNFQSRRPNTSFCFLDIRSPGLGDTAMYLCATSRGTGDVAGELFFGEGSRLTVL.

There are a few counts of this clone. The rearrangement uses TRBV5-4 and TRBJ2-2; TRBD2 matches at 12 bases. This CDR3 is built from 17 residues. Trimming at V came to 0 bases and at J to 1 base, leaving 1 base not matched to a gene. CDR1 is SGHNT, CDR2 YYREEE, per germline (reference sequence). The CDR3 sequence: CASSLVTSGRNTGELFF. The CDR3 bases are TGTGCCAGCAGCTTGGTGACTAGCGGGAGGAACACCGGGGAGCTGTTTTTT. The whole variable domain, filled in from reference TRBV5-4 and TRBJ2-2, reads ETGVTQSPTHLIKTRGQQVTLRCSSQSGHNTVSWYQQALGQGPQFIFQYYREEENGRGNFPPRFSGLQFPNYSSELNVNALELDDSALYLCASSLVTSGRNTGELFFGEGSRLTVL.

The V call is TRBV7-6, the J call TRBJ1-3; D is possibly TRBD1 (5 bases). The V gene lost 1 base and the J gene lost 4 bases, with 14 bases spanning the gap. The CDR3 consists of 16 residues. Germline V lookup: CDR1 SGHVS, CDR2 FNYEAQ. This CDR3 is CASSLGEYGTGNTIYF. In nucleotides, the CDR3 is TGTGCCAGCAGCTTAGGGGAATACGGGACGGGAAACACCATATATTTT.

CDR3 amino acids: CASSYPGQHSNQPQHF. CDR3 DNA sequence: TGTGCCAGCAGCTATCCCGGACAGCATAGCAATCAGCCCCAGCATTTT. The V and J genes are TRBV7-3 and TRBJ1-5; a possible D gene is TRBD1 (6 bases). This CDR3 is built from 16 residues. Germline lookup yields CDR1 SGHTA and CDR2 FQGTGA. Trimming took off 4 bases at V and 0 bases at J, with 13 bases between the two ends.

This sequence joins TRBV6-1 and TRBJ2-7; 7 bases are shared with TRBD1. This CDR3 has 14 residues. Germline V gene data show CDR1 as MNHNS and CDR2 as SASEGT. Trimming at V came to 8 bases and at J to 3 bases, leaving 10 bases not matched to a gene. The CDR3 coding sequence is TGTGCCAGCCTCCGGGACAGAGGGTACTACGAGCAGTACTTC. This codes for CASLRDRGYYEQYF.

V is TRBV10-3 and J is TRBJ1-2; tentatively, D is TRBD1 (5 bases). CDR3 length: 18 amino acids. Germline values: CDR1 ENHRY, CDR2 SYGVKD. V was cut by 2 bases and J by 7 bases, with 26 bases left in between. DNA for the CDR3: TGTGCCATCAGTGAGAACTCGGGCGAAGTAGGGGCCGTTCTTGGCTACACCTTC. It yields the protein CAISENSGEVGAVLGYTF.

The chain links TRBV30 to TRBJ2-7; a weak D match, TRBD1 (6 bases). This CDR3 has 12 amino acids. Trimming removed 6 bases at V and 2 bases at J, with 11 bases between. Germline V lookup: CDR1 GTSNPN, CDR2 SVGIG (reference sequence). CDR3 protein: CACYRVPYEQYF. CDR3 DNA sequence: TGTGCCTGTTACAGGGTACCCTACGAGCAGTACTTC.

The CDR3 here is CASSLGDRGGAGYTF. CDR3 nucleotide sequence: TGCGCCAGCAGCTTAGGAGACAGGGGAGGAGCTGGCTACACCTTC. The genes are TRBV5-1 and TRBJ1-2, with 8 bases that match TRBD1. V was pared by 2 bases and J by 7 bases, with 10 bases of the junction left unmatched. The CDR3 is made up of 15 amino acids. Germline assignment: CDR1 SGHRS and CDR2 YFSETQ. The variable domain in full, with the rest retrieved from reference TRBV5-1 and TRBJ1-2, is KAGVTQTPRYLIKTRGQQVTLSCSPISGHRSVSWYQQTPGQGLQFLFEYFSETQRNKGNFPGRFSGRQFSNSRSEMNVSTLELGDSALYLCASSLGDRGGAGYTFGSGTRLTVV.

Only a few counts were recorded for this clone. CDR3 sequence (DNA): TGTGCCAGCAGCCGACTAGGTACTACATTCAATGAGCAGTTCTTC. It yields the protein CASSRLGTTFNEQFF. The rearrangement uses TRBV7-9 and TRBJ2-1; D may be TRBD2 (6 bases). This CDR3 comprises 15 residues. The V end lost 5 bases, the J end lost 6 bases, and 17 bases lay between the germline ends. Germline assignment: CDR1 SEHNR and CDR2 FQNEAQ (reference sequence).

The gene calls are TRBV30 and TRBJ1-2; D might be TRBD1 (6 bases). The germline V gene encodes CDR1 GTSNPN and CDR2 SVGIG (reference sequence). The CDR3 covers 15 residues. Trimming cost V 3 bases and J 8 bases, with 22 bases left between them. In nucleotides, the CDR3 is TGTGCCTGGAGCGTACAACTCAGGGGCGCTGGAGGCTACACCTTC. Protein product: CAWSVQLRGAGGYTF.

The chain has TRBV19 and TRBJ1-1; TRBD1 agrees at 7 bases. The CDR3 consists of 14 residues. Germline CDR1 reads LNHDA; CDR2 reads SQIVND (reference sequence). The ends lost 5 bases at V and 4 bases at J; junction bases unmatched: 7. DNA of the CDR3: TGTGCCAGTAGTCTGGGACAGTTTGGCACTGAAGCTTTCTTT. Translation: CASSLGQFGTEAFF.

The J gene is TRBJ2-7, the V gene TRBV11-2, with D maybe TRBD1 (6 bases). The CDR3 covers 11 residues. V was clipped by 8 bases and J by 6 bases, with 11 bases between them. Per the germline V gene, CDR1 is SGHAT and CDR2 is FQNNGV. This CDR3 is CASRTGLEQYF. The CDR3 DNA reads as TGTGCCAGCCGAACAGGGCTCGAGCAGTACTTC.

The rearrangement links TRBV6-5 to TRBJ1-4; no definite D call. Germline CDR1 MNHEY, CDR2 SVGAGI. This CDR3 contains 13 residues. Between the trimmed V and J ends, which lost 8 bases and 8 bases, there was a span of 15 bases. The CDR3 coding sequence is TGTGCCAGCTGTGACTCCCGATGGGAAAAACTGTTTTTT. Translating gives CASCDSRWEKLFF.

This clone was detected once. This chain joins TRBV9 and TRBJ2-5, with D perhaps being TRBD1 or TRBD2 (5 bases each). Germline V gene lookup returns CDR1 SGDLS and CDR2 YYNGEE. Trimming pared 4 bases from V and 7 bases from J, leaving 20 bases between. This CDR3 region has 15 residues. The CDR3 DNA reads TGTGCCAGCAGCCCCCAGACGGGGCTTTGGGCGACCCAGTACTTC. It yields the protein CASSPQTGLWATQYF.

The chain employs TRBV27 and TRBJ1-2, with TRBD1 matching over 11 bases. The CDR3 extends over 20 amino acids. Germline V gene data show CDR1 as MNHEY and CDR2 as SMNVEV (reference sequence). J gave up 2 bases and V 5 bases, and 19 bases lay outside the gene matches. The CDR3 is CASSPSLNRDRGWINYGYTF. CDR3 DNA sequence: TGTGCCAGCAGTCCGTCTCTCAACCGGGACAGGGGGTGGATCAACTATGGCTACACCTTC.

This rearrangement joins TRBV5-1 to TRBJ2-7; perhaps TRBD2 as D (6 bases). V was shortened by 4 bases and J by 6 bases, with 14 bases between the two germline ends. The CDR3 totals 13 residues. CDR1 is SGHRS and CDR2 is YFSETQ in the germline V gene. The CDR3 DNA reads TGCGCCAGCAGCCCGGGGGAGTGGGCCGAGCAGTACTTC. It translates to CASSPGEWAEQYF.

This chain joins TRBV27 and TRBJ2-5, with 9 bases lining up with TRBD2. Germline CDR1 is MNHEY and CDR2 is SMNVEV (reference sequence). V was pared by 6 bases and J by 5 bases, with 19 bases of the junction left unmatched. CDR3 length equals 18 residues. DNA of the CDR3: TGTGCCAGCAGGCCCTACGGCATAGCGGGAGTCGTATGGGAGACCCAGTACTTC. It codes for CASRPYGIAGVVWETQYF.

V gene TRBV30 combines with J gene TRBJ2-1; 7 nucleotides align to TRBD2. V shed 4 bases and J 0 bases; nucleotides not matched to a gene: 9. CDR3 length: 16 residues. Germline V lookup: CDR1 GTSNPN, CDR2 SVGIG (reference sequence). The chain's CDR3 is CAWKPGTTTSYNEQFF. The CDR3 DNA follows: TGTGCCTGGAAACCCGGGACTACGACCTCCTACAATGAGCAGTTCTTC.

Judged by abundance, this clone is medium-sized. The genes are TRBV7-6 and TRBJ2-2; 12 nucleotides line up with TRBD1. Germline V lookup: CDR1 SGHVS, CDR2 FNYEAQ. CDR3 size: 15 residues. With 4 bases clipped from V and 4 bases from J, the junction kept 1 base outside the gene matches. The CDR3 protein is CASSSGQGATGELFF. The CDR3 DNA reads as TGTGCCAGCAGCTCGGGACAGGGGGCCACCGGGGAGCTGTTTTTT. Looking up the rest from reference TRBV7-6 and TRBJ2-2 gives the full variable domain: GAGVSQSPRYKVTKRGQDVALRCDPISGHVSLYWYRQALGQGPEFLTYFNYEAQQDKSGLPNDRFSAERPEGSISTLTIQRTEQRDSAMYRCASSSGQGATGELFFGEGSRLTVL.

The chain has TRBV5-1 and TRBJ2-3, with 9 bases identical to TRBD2. The V gene end was trimmed by 0 bases and the J gene end by 1 base; junction bases not matched to a gene: 0. The CDR3 has 15 residues. Looked up from germline, CDR1 is SGHRS and CDR2 is YFSETQ. For the CDR3, the DNA is TGCGCCAGCAGCTTGGCTAGCGGGGGCACAGATACGCAGTATTTT. The encoded protein is CASSLASGGTDTQYF.

The rearrangement uses TRBV27 and TRBJ2-7; possible D gene TRBD2, 5 bases. The CDR3 extends over 17 amino acids. Deletions cut 1 base from V and 5 bases from J, with 21 bases between. Germline CDR1 reads MNHEY; CDR2 reads SMNVEV (reference sequence). This chain's CDR3 is CASSLLGRYEGINEQYF. CDR3 in DNA: TGTGCCAGCAGTTTATTAGGTCGGTATGAGGGCATTAACGAGCAGTACTTC.

This chain links TRBV5-4 with TRBJ1-2; 11 positions match TRBD1. Germline V gene sequence: CDR1 SGHNT, CDR2 YYREEE (reference sequence). V shed 5 bases and J 8 bases; nucleotides not matched to a gene: 11. The CDR3 is 15 amino acids. The CDR3 DNA is TGTGCCAGCAGTTACGGACAGGGGGCTTCCGGCGGCTACACCTTC. Protein sequence: CASSYGQGASGGYTF.

The chain links TRBV4-1 to TRBJ2-7; D may be TRBD1 or TRBD2 (5 bases each). Per germline, CDR1 MGHRA and CDR2 YSYEKL. V shed 0 bases and J shed 6 bases, with 9 bases lying between them. This CDR3 spans 13 amino acids. CDR3 in amino acids: CASSQDRAGEQYF. The CDR3 coding sequence is TGCGCCAGCAGCCAAGACAGGGCGGGCGAGCAGTACTTC.